A single sample gave rise to the 11 T cell receptor beta chains below, sequenced in a study of T cells in Graves' hyperthyroidism and ophthalmopathy. RNA transcripts were the template for amplifying TCR beta CDR3 regions. During a first-round RT-PCR of the TCR CDR3, the HTBI primer set was used. TCRdb independently ran MiXCR on the multiplex PCR reads; one entry per CDR3 protein. The sample comprises fewer than 650,000 distinct CDR3 sequences, over 12% of which are singletons, and 3.5% to 4.5% rests with the top ten. The sample taken for sequencing was blood. These receptors were collected from a woman in her 40s with Graves' ophthalmopathy.

The genes are TRBV6-2 or TRBV6-3 and TRBJ2-7; no firm D call. Trimming removed 7 bases from V and 6 bases from J, with 16 bases in between. The CDR3 consists of 13 residues. Germline V lookup: CDR1 MNHEY, CDR2 SVGEGT. The CDR3 spells CASKELREVEQYF. In DNA, the CDR3 is TGTGCCAGCAAGGAACTGAGAGAGGTCGAGCAGTACTTC.

This clonotype was observed at least ten times. The J gene is TRBJ1-2, the V gene TRBV4-2; weak D call: TRBD1 (6 bases). Germline V CDR1 and CDR2: LGHNA, YNFKEQ. The CDR3 extends over 14 amino acids. Between the trimmed V and J ends, which lost 3 bases and 7 bases, there was a span of 15 bases. In DNA, the CDR3 is TGTGCCAGCAGCCAGACCGACAGGCTCCTTGGCTACACCTTC. As protein: CASSQTDRLLGYTF.

This clonotype has a count of ten or more. This chain connects TRBV7-3 to TRBJ1-1; maybe TRBD1 (5 bases). With 4 bases removed from V and 4 bases from J, the gap between germline ends came to 16 bases. Germline V gene data show CDR1 as SGHTA and CDR2 as FQGTGA. The CDR3 is 15 amino acids. The CDR3 is CASSSSGFQGTEAFF. The CDR3 DNA sequence: TGTGCCAGCAGCTCCTCAGGTTTCCAGGGCACTGAAGCTTTCTTT.

The chain uses TRBV30 and TRBJ2-5; TRBD2 agrees at 10 bases. The CDR3 runs to 17 residues. Germline V gene lookup returns CDR1 GTSNPN and CDR2 SVGIG (reference sequence). With 0 bases clipped from V and 5 bases from J, the junction kept 12 bases outside the gene matches. CDR3 in DNA: TGTGCCTGGAGTGTACGAAGGGGCCTAGCGGGAGTTGAGACCCAGTACTTC. It codes for CAWSVRRGLAGVETQYF.

This clonotype occurred many times. The chain joins TRBV6-2 or TRBV6-3 to TRBJ1-5; no reliable D call. In germline, CDR1 is MNHEY, CDR2 SVGEGT. The CDR3 is 16 residues long. The germline V and J ends were trimmed by 7 bases and 6 bases, with 22 bases remaining between them. CDR3 region: CASNNRSDLTGQPQHF. CDR3 bases: TGTGCCAGCAACAATCGGTCAGACTTAACCGGTCAGCCCCAGCATTTT.

V is TRBV5-5 and J is TRBJ2-4, with 11 nucleotides matching TRBD1. V shed 4 bases and J 1 base; nucleotides not matched to a gene: 7. From germline, CDR1 is SGHKS and CDR2 YYEKEE (reference sequence). The CDR3 is 17 residues long. The CDR3 region is CASSRRTGGEAKNIQYF. CDR3 DNA sequence: TGTGCCAGCAGCCGAAGGACAGGGGGCGAGGCCAAAAACATTCAGTACTTC.

This clonotype was seen ten or more times. The rearrangement uses TRBV20-1 and TRBJ2-7, with D possibly being TRBD1 (6 bases). Trimming took off 5 bases at V and 9 bases at J, with 14 bases between the two ends. Germline CDR1 and CDR2: DFQATT and SNEGSKA (reference sequence). The CDR3 contains 11 residues. CDR3 region: CSASDRNAQYF. The CDR3, as DNA: TGCAGTGCTTCGGACAGAAACGCGCAGTACTTC.

The sample holds many counts of this clonotype. This sequence joins TRBV27 and TRBJ2-7; TRBD1 agrees at 9 bases. CDR1 is MNHEY, CDR2 SMNVEV, per germline (reference sequence). The CDR3 runs 16 residues. The J segment lost 3 bases and the V segment lost 6 bases, leaving 12 bases of the junction unmatched. CDR3 in DNA: TGTGCCAGCAGCGAACTGGGACAGGGTTTTATCTACGAGCAGTACTTC. Translation gives CASSELGQGFIYEQYF.

This clonotype was recorded at least ten times. This chain joins TRBV12-3 or TRBV12-4 and TRBJ2-5, with D unclear. The CDR3 runs to 11 residues. Trimming pared 7 bases from V and 5 bases from J, leaving 8 bases between. CDR3 nucleotides: TGTGCCAGCACCCTGAGGGAGACCCAGTACTTC. Amino acids: CASTLRETQYF.

This clonotype has a count of ten or more. The chain has TRBV19 and TRBJ2-7, with 9 nucleotides matching TRBD1. With V trimmed by 3 bases and J by 5 bases, 8 bases remained unmatched. From germline, CDR1 is LNHDA and CDR2 SQIVND (reference sequence). The CDR3 runs to 15 residues. CDR3 coding DNA: TGTGCCAGTAGTATGCCCGGGACAGGGTCCCACGAGCAGTACTTC. It yields the protein CASSMPGTGSHEQYF.

The rearrangement uses TRBV20-1 and TRBJ1-4; D is possibly TRBD1 (5 bases). Germline loops: CDR1 DFQATT, CDR2 SNEGSKA (reference sequence). CDR3 length equals 14 residues. The ends were cut back, 6 bases at V and 4 bases at J, with 15 bases in the middle. The CDR3 DNA follows: TGCAGTGCCACTAGCGGCAGGGATAATGAAAAACTGTTTTTT. Encoded protein: CSATSGRDNEKLFF.